This TCR beta chain originates from a study of T cells in Graves' hyperthyroidism and ophthalmopathy. The CDR3 covers 16 residues. The germline CDR1 and CDR2 sequences are MNHEY and SMNVEV (reference sequence). V was clipped by 5 bases and J by 0 bases, with 14 bases between them. Amplification targeted TCR beta CDR3 regions from RNA transcripts. The HTBI primer set drove a first-round RT-PCR of the TCR CDR3. TCRdb itself ran the multiplex PCR reads through MiXCR, one entry per CDR3 protein. The table lists roughly 550,000 distinct CDR3 sequences, around 15% of them singletons. The receptor was derived from a woman aged 25 to 39 with Graves' ophthalmopathy. Material for sequencing was blood. The chain links TRBV27 to TRBJ2-4; no reliable D call. CDR3 coding DNA: TGTGCCAGCAGTCCGTCAGGTCTTTTAGCCAAAAACATTCAGTACTTC. Its protein is CASSPSGLLAKNIQYF.